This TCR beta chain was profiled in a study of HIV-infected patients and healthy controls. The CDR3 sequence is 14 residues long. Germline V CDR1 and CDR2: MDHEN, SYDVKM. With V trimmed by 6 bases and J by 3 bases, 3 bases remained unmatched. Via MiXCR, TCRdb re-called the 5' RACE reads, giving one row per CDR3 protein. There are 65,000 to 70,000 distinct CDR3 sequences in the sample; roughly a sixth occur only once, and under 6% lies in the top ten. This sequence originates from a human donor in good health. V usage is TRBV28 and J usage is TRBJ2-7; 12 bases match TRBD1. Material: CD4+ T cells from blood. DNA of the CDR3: TGTGCCAGCAGGGGGACAGGGGGCCTCTACGAGCAGTACTTC. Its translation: CASRGTGGLYEQYF.